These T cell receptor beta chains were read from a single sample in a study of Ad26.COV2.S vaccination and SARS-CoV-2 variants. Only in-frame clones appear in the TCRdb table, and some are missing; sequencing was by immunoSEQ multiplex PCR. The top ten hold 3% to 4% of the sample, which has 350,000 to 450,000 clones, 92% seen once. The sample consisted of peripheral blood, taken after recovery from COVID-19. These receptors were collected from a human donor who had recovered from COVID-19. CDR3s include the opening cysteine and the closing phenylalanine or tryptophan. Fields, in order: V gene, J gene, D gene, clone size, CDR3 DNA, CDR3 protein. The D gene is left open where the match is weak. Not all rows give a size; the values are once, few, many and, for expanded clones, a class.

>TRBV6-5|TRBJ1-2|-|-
TGTGCCAGCAGTTACTCGACAGACCTCTATGGCTACACCTTC
CASSYSTDLYGYTF
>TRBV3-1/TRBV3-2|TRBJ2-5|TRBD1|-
TGTGCCAGCAGCCCTCGACAGGGTGGCGGAGAGACCCAGTACTTC
CASSPRQGGGETQYF
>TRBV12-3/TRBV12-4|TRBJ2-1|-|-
TGTGCCAGCAGCTTTTCCGTCAATGAGCAGTTCTTC
CASSFSVNEQFF
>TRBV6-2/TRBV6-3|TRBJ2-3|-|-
TGTGCCAGCAGCCCCGGACTAGACAGGGTAGATACGCAGTATTTT
CASSPGLDRVDTQYF
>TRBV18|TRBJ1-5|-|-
TGTGCCAGCTCAATCGGACAAACCAATCAGCCCCAGCATTTT
CASSIGQTNQPQHF
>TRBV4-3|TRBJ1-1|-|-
TGCGCCAGCAGCCAAGTAGGGGTGCGGACTGAAGCTTTCTTT
CASSQVGVRTEAFF
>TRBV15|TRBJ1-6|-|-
TGTGCCACCAGCTCGGGCGTGGCGCTCCACTTT
CATSSGVALHF
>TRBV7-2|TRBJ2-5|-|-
TGTGCCAGCAGCTTCGGAATATCAGGGGAGACCCAGTACTTC
CASSFGISGETQYF
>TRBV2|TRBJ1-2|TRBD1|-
TGTGCCAGCAGGCAACCGGGACAGGGGAAAGCTAACTATGGCTACACCTTC
CASRQPGQGKANYGYTF
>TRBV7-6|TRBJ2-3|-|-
TGTGCCAGCAGCTTTAGCGGGCCGGGACACTCCAGAATTCGGGGCACAGATACGCAGTATTTT
CASSFSGPGHSRIRGTDTQYF
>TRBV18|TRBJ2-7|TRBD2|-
TGTGCCAGCTCACCATCTGATCTAGCGGGGGGTGAAGAGCAGTACTTC
CASSPSDLAGGEEQYF
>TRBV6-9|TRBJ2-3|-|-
TGTGCCAGCATCCCGGGCACAAGCACAGATACGCAGTATTTT
CASIPGTSTDTQYF
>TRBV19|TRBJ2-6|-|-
TGTGCCAGTTTTATTTCTGGGGCCAACGTCCTGACTTTC
CASFISGANVLTF
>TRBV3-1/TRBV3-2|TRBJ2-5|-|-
TGTGCCAGCAGCCAAGATGGGGGGGCCCCCGAGACCCAGTACTTC
CASSQDGGAPETQYF
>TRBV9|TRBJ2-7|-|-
TGTGCCAGCAGCCCACGCGTGGGTTGGCCTTCCGAGCAGTACTTC
CASSPRVGWPSEQYF
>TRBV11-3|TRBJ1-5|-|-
TGTGCCAGCAGCTTAGATAAGGGCTGGAGCAATCAGCCCCAGCATTTT
CASSLDKGWSNQPQHF
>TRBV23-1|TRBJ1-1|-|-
TGCGCCAGCAGTCGTCTGAGGGAGAACAGTGAAGCTTTCTTT
CASSRLRENSEAFF
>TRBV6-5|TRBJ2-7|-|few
TGTGCCAGCAGTTACAGTCTGTTCCGTAGGTACGAGCAGTACTTC
CASSYSLFRRYEQYF
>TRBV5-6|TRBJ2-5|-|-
TGTGCCAGCAGCCCTACAGGGCGAGGTGAAGAGACCCAGTACTTC
CASSPTGRGEETQYF
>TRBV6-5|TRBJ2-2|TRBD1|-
TGTGCCAGCAGTTCCGACAGGGGGGGATCCGGGGAGCTGTTTTTT
CASSSDRGGSGELFF
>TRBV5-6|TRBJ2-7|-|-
TGTGCCAGCAGCTTGTTCGCTACCGACGAGCAGTACTTC
CASSLFATDEQYF
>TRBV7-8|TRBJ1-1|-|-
TGTGCCAGCAGCTTGGCAACGAACACTGAAGCTTTCTTT
CASSLATNTEAFF
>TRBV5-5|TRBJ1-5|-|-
TGTGCCAGCAGCTTAGGGGCGGGCGCGGATAGCAATCAGCCCCAGCATTTT
CASSLGAGADSNQPQHF
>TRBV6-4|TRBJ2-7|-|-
TGTGCCACCTCCCCCGGGGATGGCTACGAGCAGTACTTC
CATSPGDGYEQYF
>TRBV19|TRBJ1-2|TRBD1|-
TGTGCCGGGAGAGAGACAGGGAAAAGGGCCGGTGGCTACACCTTC
CAGRETGKRAGGYTF
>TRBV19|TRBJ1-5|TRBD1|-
TGTGCCAGTAGCGGGGTCGGGGACAGTAATCAGCCCCAGCATTTT
CASSGVGDSNQPQHF
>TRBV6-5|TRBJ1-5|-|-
TGTGCCAGCAGGGCCACAGGGTACAATCAGCCCCAGCATTTT
CASRATGYNQPQHF
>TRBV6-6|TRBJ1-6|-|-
TGTGCCAGCAGCGACGGGGGGATTCCCTATAATTCACCCCTCCACTTT
CASSDGGIPYNSPLHF
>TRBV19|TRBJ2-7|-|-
TGTGCCAGTGCTACGCGGGACGGAGACTACGAGCAGTACTTC
CASATRDGDYEQYF
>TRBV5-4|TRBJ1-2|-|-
TGTGCCAGCAGCTTGCCGGGGGGACGCGGCTACACCTTC
CASSLPGGRGYTF
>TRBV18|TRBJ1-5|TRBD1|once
TGTGCCAGCTCACCGGTTGGCAGGGGGTACGGTCAGCCCCAGCATTTT
CASSPVGRGYGQPQHF
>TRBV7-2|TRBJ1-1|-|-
TGTGCCAGCAGCTTAGCGACGGCAGCCGAAGCTTTCTTT
CASSLATAAEAFF
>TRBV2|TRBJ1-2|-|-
TGTGCCAGCAGTGAAGCGGCCTATGGCTACACCTTC
CASSEAAYGYTF
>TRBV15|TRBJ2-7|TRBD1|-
TGTGCCACCAGCAGAGGACCCGGGACAGGGGAAGAGCAGTACTTC
CATSRGPGTGEEQYF
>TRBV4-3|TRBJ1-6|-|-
TGCGCCAGCAGCCCTAGTGAGGGATCCTCCGGCCCCCTCCACTTT
CASSPSEGSSGPLHF
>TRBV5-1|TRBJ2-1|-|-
TGCGCCAGCACACTACCTACTACGTCCGAGGATGGTGAGCAGTTCTTC
CASTLPTTSEDGEQFF
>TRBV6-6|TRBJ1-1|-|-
TGTGCCAGCAGTTATGAGGGGGTCCGGGCTTTCTTT
CASSYEGVRAFF
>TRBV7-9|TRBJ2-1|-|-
TGTGCCAGCACCAACTCCCCGCGGGACACCTCCTACAATGAGCAGTTCTTC
CASTNSPRDTSYNEQFF
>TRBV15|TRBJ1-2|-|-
TGTGCCACCAGCAGAGAAAAGGGGGGGAACGGCTACACCTTC
CATSREKGGNGYTF
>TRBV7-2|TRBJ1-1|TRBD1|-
TGTGCCAGCAGCTCTTGGGCGGGGACAGGCCTACAGTACACTGAAGCTTTCTTT
CASSSWAGTGLQYTEAFF
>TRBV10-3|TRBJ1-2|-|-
TGTGCCATCAGCCCCCGAGGAGGGTTAGTCTATGGCTACACCTTC
CAISPRGGLVYGYTF
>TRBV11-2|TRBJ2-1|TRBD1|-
TGTGCCAGCAGCGGCCTCTACCGGGACAGGGGCCTCTGGAATGAGCAGTTCTTC
CASSGLYRDRGLWNEQFF
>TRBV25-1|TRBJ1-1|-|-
TGTGCCAGCAGTGAATGGGGGCGGGCAGGGAACACTGAAGCTTTCTTT
CASSEWGRAGNTEAFF
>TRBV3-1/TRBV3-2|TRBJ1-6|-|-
TGTGCCAGCAGCCACTACGACCGATACCAGATATATTCACCCCTCCACTTT
CASSHYDRYQIYSPLHF
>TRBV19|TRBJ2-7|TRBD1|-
TGTGCCAGTAGTAGAACAGGGGGAACCTACGAGCAGTACTTC
CASSRTGGTYEQYF
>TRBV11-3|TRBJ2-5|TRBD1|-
TGTGCCAGCAGCCCAGGGGGCGAGGGGGAGACCCAGTACTTC
CASSPGGEGETQYF
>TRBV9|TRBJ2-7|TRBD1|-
TGTGCCAGCAGCGTAGGAGGGGGACAGGGGGCGAGAGGCGAGCAGTACTTC
CASSVGGGQGARGEQYF
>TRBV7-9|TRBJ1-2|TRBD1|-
TGTGCCAGCAGTTTAACAGGGGATAGCTATGGCTACACCTTC
CASSLTGDSYGYTF
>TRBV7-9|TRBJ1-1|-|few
TGTGCCAGCAGCTTATATCAATCCGGGCAGCGCAAGGGGACTGTAGCTTTCTTT
CASSLYQSGQRKGTVAFF
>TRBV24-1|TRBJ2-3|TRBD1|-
TGTGCCACCAGTGATCCCGGGACAGGGAAAGATACGCAGTATTTT
CATSDPGTGKDTQYF
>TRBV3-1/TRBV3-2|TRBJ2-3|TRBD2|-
TGTGCCAGCAGCCAAGATAAAGGCGCGGGGGGCACAGATACGCAGTATTTT
CASSQDKGAGGTDTQYF
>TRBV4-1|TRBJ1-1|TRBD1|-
TGCGCCAGCAGCCTAGACAGGGTGAACACTGAAGCTTTCTTT
CASSLDRVNTEAFF
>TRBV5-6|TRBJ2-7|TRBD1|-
TGTGCCAGCAGCGAGGGGTCCGGGACAGCAAACTACGAGCAGTACTTC
CASSEGSGTANYEQYF